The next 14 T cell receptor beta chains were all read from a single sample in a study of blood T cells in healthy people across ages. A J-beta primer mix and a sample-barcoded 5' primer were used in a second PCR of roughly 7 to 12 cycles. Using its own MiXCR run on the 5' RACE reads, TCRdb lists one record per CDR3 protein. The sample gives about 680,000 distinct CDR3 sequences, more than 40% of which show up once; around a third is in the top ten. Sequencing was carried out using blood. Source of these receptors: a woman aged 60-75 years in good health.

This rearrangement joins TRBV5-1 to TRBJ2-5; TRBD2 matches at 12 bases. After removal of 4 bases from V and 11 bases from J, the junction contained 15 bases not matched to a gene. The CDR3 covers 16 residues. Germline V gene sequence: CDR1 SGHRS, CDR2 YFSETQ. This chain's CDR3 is CASSPTTSGGGNEQYF. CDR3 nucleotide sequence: TGCGCCAGCAGCCCAACGACTAGCGGGGGAGGCAATGAGCAGTACTTC. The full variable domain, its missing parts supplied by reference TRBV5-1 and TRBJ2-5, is KAGVTQTPRYLIKTRGQQVTLSCSPISGHRSVSWYQQTPGQGLQFLFEYFSETQRNKGNFPGRFSGRQFSNSRSEMNVSTLELGDSALYLCASSPTTSGGGNEQYFGPGTRLLVL.

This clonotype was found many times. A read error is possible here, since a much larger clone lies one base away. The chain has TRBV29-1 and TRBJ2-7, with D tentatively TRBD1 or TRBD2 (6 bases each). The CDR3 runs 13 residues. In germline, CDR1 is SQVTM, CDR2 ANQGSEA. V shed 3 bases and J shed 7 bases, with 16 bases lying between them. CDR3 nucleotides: TGCAGCGTTGATAGGGGGGCTCTCAATGAGCAGTACTTC. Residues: CSVDRGALNEQYF.

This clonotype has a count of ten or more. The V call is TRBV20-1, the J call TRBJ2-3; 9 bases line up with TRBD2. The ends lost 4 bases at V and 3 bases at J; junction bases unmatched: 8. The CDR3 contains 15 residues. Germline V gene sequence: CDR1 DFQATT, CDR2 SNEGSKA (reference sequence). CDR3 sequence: CSATGAGGDTDTQYF. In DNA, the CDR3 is TGCAGTGCTACCGGGGCGGGAGGGGATACAGATACGCAGTATTTT.

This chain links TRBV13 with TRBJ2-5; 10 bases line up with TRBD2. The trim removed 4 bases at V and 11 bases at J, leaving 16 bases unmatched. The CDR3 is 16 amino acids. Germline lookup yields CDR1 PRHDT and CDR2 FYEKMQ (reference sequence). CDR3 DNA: TGTGCCAGCAGCTCCTGGACTAGCGGAGGGAACAATAAGCAGTACTTC. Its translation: CASSSWTSGGNNKQYF.

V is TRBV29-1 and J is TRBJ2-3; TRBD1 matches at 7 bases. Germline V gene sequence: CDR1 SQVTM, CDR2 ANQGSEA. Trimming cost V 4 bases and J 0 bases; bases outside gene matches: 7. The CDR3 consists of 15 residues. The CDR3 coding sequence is TGCAGCGTTGTGTTAGGGACAGTTAGCACAGATACGCAGTATTTT. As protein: CSVVLGTVSTDTQYF.

CDR3 sequence: CASSLWGQGEAFF. CDR3 DNA: TGTGCCAGCAGCTTATGGGGACAGGGGGAAGCTTTCTTT. The V call is TRBV5-5, the J call TRBJ1-1, with 10 bases that match TRBD1. Germline-derived CDR1 and CDR2 are SGHKS and YYEKEE (reference sequence). V lost 2 bases, J lost 8 bases, and 3 bases stayed unmatched. The CDR3 spans 13 residues.

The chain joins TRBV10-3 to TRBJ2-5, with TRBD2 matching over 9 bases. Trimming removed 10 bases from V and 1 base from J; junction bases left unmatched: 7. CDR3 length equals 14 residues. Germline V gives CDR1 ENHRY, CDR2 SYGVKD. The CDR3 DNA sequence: TGTGCCAGTGTAGCGGGAGTCCCCCAAGAGACCCAGTACTTC. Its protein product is CASVAGVPQETQYF.

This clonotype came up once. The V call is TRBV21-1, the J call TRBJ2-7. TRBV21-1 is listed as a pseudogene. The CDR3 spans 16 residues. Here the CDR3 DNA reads TGTGCCAGCAGCGAAGTCTCGTTGGTGCAAGGCTACGAGCAGTACTTC. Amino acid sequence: CASSEVSLVQGYEQYF.

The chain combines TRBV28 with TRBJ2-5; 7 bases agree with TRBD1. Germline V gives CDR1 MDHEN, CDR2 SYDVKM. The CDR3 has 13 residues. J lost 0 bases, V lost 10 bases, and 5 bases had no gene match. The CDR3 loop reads CATLDRDQETQYF. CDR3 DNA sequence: TGTGCCACCTTAGACAGGGACCAAGAGACCCAGTACTTC.

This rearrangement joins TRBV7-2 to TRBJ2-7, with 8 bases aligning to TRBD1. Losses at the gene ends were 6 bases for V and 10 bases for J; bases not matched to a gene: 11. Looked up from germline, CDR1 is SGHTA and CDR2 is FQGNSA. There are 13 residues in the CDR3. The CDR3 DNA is TGTGCCAGCAGTCCCAGGGGGCGGTTTGACCAGTACTTC. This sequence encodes CASSPRGRFDQYF.

The CDR3 protein is CSARVQRETQYF. The DNA for the CDR3 is TGCAGTGCTAGAGTTCAGAGAGAGACCCAGTACTTC. The chain links TRBV20-1 to TRBJ2-5; D is ambiguous. This CDR3 comprises 12 residues. Germline lookup yields CDR1 DFQATT and CDR2 SNEGSKA (reference sequence). Deletions cut 1 base from V and 4 bases from J, with 7 bases between.

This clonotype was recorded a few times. The CDR3 DNA sequence: TGTGCCAGCAGCTTCTACCGTTGGGGGGAAGCCAAAAACATTCAGTACTTC. As protein: CASSFYRWGEAKNIQYF. This chain joins TRBV7-8 and TRBJ2-4, with D perhaps TRBD2 (6 bases). V gave up 3 bases and J gave up 0 bases, with 15 bases separating them. CDR1 is SGHVS, CDR2 FQNEAQ, per germline. CDR3 size: 17 residues.

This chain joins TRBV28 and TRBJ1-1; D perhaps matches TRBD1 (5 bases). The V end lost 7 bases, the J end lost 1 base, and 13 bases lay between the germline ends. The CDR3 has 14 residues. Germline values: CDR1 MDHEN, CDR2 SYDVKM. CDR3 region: CASTLTAANTEAFF. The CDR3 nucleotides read TGTGCCAGCACCCTGACAGCAGCGAACACTGAAGCTTTCTTT. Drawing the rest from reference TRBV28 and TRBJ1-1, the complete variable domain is DVKVTQSSRYLVKRTGEKVFLECVQDMDHENMFWYRQDPGLGLRLIYFSYDVKMKEKGDIPEGYSVSREKKERFSLILESASTNQTSMYLCASTLTAANTEAFFGQGTRLTVV.

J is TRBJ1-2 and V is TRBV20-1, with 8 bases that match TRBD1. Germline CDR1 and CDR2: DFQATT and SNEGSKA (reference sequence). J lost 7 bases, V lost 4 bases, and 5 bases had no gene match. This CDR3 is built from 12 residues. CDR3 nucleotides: TGCAGTGCTACGACAGGGGAGGGTGGCTACACCTTC. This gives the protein CSATTGEGGYTF.